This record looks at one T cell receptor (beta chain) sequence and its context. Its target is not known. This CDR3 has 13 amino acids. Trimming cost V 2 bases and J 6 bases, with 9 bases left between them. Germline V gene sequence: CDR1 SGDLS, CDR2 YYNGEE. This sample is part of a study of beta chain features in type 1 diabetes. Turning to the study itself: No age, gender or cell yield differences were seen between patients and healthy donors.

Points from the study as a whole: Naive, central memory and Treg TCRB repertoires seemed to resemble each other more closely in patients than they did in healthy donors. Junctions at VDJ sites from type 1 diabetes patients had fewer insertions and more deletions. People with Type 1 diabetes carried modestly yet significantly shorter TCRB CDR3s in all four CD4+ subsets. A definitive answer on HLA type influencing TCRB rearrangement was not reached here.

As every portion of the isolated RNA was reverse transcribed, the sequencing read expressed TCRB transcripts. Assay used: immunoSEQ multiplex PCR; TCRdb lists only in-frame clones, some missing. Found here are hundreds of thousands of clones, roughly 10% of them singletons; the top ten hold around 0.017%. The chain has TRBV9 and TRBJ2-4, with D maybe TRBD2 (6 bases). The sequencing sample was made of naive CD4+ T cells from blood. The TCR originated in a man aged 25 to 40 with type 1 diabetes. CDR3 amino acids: CASSVGGTNIQYF. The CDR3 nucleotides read TGTGCCAGCAGCGTCGGCGGGACAAACATTCAGTACTTC.